Listed below are T cell receptor beta chains from one sample, sequenced in a study of T cell responses to AZD1222 COVID-19 vaccine. Profiling relied on immunoSEQ multiplex PCR, and the TCRdb table lists in-frame clones only, not all of them. This sample has some 16,000 clones, with 80% to 85% found just once. The sequenced sample was peripheral blood, obtained 28 days after the second AZD1222 dose. These receptor sequences come from an adult who received the AZD1222 COVID-19 vaccine. CDR3s include the opening cysteine and the closing phenylalanine or tryptophan. Fields, in order: D gene, clone size, CDR3 length, V gene, J gene, CDR3 protein, CDR3 DNA. The D gene is left open where the match is weak. Only part of the rows carry a size: once, few, many, or a class if the clone is expanded.

NA	NA	15	TRBV5-1	TRBJ1-1	CASSLESGMNTEAFF	TGCGCCAGCAGCTTGGAGTCGGGAATGAACACTGAAGCTTTCTTT
NA	NA	11	TRBV20-1	TRBJ2-5	CSLGHEETQYF	TGCAGTCTCGGACACGAGGAGACCCAGTACTTC
NA	NA	14	TRBV6-5	TRBJ2-5	CASSFDRLGETQYF	TGTGCCAGCAGTTTCGACAGGCTTGGGGAGACCCAGTACTTC
NA	once	15	TRBV10-3	TRBJ1-2	CAISGGAGRNYGYTF	TGTGCCATCAGTGGTGGCGCGGGGCGTAACTATGGCTACACCTTC
NA	NA	13	TRBV7-2	TRBJ1-5	CASSLGADQPQHF	TGTGCCAGCAGCTTAGGGGCAGATCAGCCCCAGCATTTT
NA	NA	11	TRBV25-1	TRBJ1-3	CASELGNTIYF	TGTGCCAGCGAACTTGGAAACACCATATATTTT
NA	NA	15	TRBV6-2/TRBV6-3	TRBJ2-5	CASSYELSRGETQYF	TGTGCCAGCAGTTACGAGCTATCCCGGGGGGAGACCCAGTACTTC
NA	NA	15	TRBV9	TRBJ1-5	CASSVGWDHSEPQHF	TGTGCCAGCAGCGTAGGGTGGGATCATAGTGAGCCCCAGCATTTT
NA	NA	13	TRBV11-2	TRBJ1-2	CASSSSGADGYTF	TGTGCCAGCAGCTCTTCGGGGGCCGACGGCTACACCTTC
NA	NA	12	TRBV19	TRBJ2-4	CASTSHENIQYF	TGTGCCAGTACATCGCACGAAAACATTCAGTACTTC
NA	NA	14	TRBV5-4	TRBJ1-2	CASRELTRSYGYTF	TGTGCCAGCAGGGAACTGACGCGAAGCTATGGCTACACCTTC
TRBD1	NA	14	TRBV19	TRBJ2-3	CASGDRGQVDTQYF	TGTGCCAGTGGGGACAGGGGGCAAGTAGATACGCAGTATTTT
NA	NA	15	TRBV18	TRBJ1-2	CASSLEGGANYGYTF	TGTGCCAGCTCCCTAGAGGGGGGCGCTAACTATGGCTACACCTTC
NA	NA	17	TRBV6-1	TRBJ2-5	CASSEAAWGYGQETQYF	TGTGCCAGCAGTGAAGCAGCCTGGGGGTACGGCCAAGAGACCCAGTACTTC
NA	NA	13	TRBV2	TRBJ1-6	CAYRGRLNSPLHF	TGTGCCTACCGGGGACGCTTAAATTCACCCCTCCACTTT
NA	NA	15	TRBV10-3	TRBJ1-3	CAISESGTSGNTIYF	TGTGCCATCAGTGAGTCGGGCACCTCTGGAAACACCATATATTTT
NA	NA	15	TRBV11-2	TRBJ1-6	CASSLAWEANSPLHF	TGTGCCAGCAGCTTAGCGTGGGAGGCGAATTCACCCCTCCACTTT
TRBD1	NA	14	TRBV19	TRBJ2-7	CASSTGQGAYEQYF	TGTGCCAGTAGTACCGGACAGGGAGCCTACGAGCAGTACTTC
NA	NA	13	TRBV7-3	TRBJ2-3	CASSLDYTDTQYF	TGTGCCAGCAGCCTCGATTACACAGATACGCAGTATTTT
NA	NA	14	TRBV28	TRBJ2-6	CASSLPSGANVLTF	TGTGCCAGCAGTTTACCTTCTGGGGCCAACGTCCTGACTTTC
NA	NA	16	TRBV4-1	TRBJ1-2	CASSQDLRQWNYGYTF	TGCGCCAGCAGCCAAGATCTAAGGCAGTGGAACTATGGCTACACCTTC
NA	few	10	TRBV21-1	TRBJ2-1	CAGGSSEQFF	TGTGCCGGCGGGAGCAGTGAGCAGTTCTTC
NA	NA	14	TRBV28	TRBJ1-3	CASSFEGSGNTIYF	TGTGCCAGCAGTTTTGAAGGCTCTGGAAACACCATATATTTT
NA	NA	14	TRBV9	TRBJ2-7	CASSPTGTPYEQYF	TGTGCCAGCAGCCCAACAGGGACTCCCTACGAGCAGTACTTC
TRBD1	NA	13	TRBV19	TRBJ1-6	CASSRDRDSPLHF	TGTGCCAGTAGTAGGGACAGGGATTCACCCCTCCACTTT
TRBD1	once	16	TRBV9	TRBJ2-5	CASSVGTGGFRETQYF	TGTGCCAGCAGCGTAGGTACAGGGGGCTTTCGAGAGACCCAGTACTTC
NA	NA	15	TRBV7-2	TRBJ1-1	CASSARGGTHTEAFF	TGTGCCAGCAGCGCGCGAGGGGGGACTCACACTGAAGCTTTCTTT
NA	NA	13	TRBV27	TRBJ1-5	CASSLWVNQPQHF	TGTGCCAGCAGTTTATGGGTCAATCAGCCCCAGCATTTT
TRBD1	NA	15	TRBV9	TRBJ1-5	CASSPQGGNNQPQHF	TGTGCCAGCAGCCCTCAGGGGGGAAACAATCAGCCCCAGCATTTT
NA	once	12	TRBV11-2	TRBJ2-7	CASSLVFYEQYF	TGTGCCAGCAGCTTAGTCTTTTACGAGCAGTACTTC
NA	NA	16	TRBV7-5	TRBJ1-6	CARSLEGGEINSPLHF	TGTGCCAGAAGCTTAGAGGGTGGGGAGATTAATTCACCCCTCCACTTT
NA	NA	17	TRBV27	TRBJ2-7	CASSPRGGVEFSYEQYF	TGTGCCAGCAGCCCTCGGGGAGGCGTAGAATTCTCCTACGAGCAGTACTTC
TRBD2	NA	15	TRBV30	TRBJ2-7	CAWSVRGGAGIEQYF	TGTGCCTGGAGTGTACGCGGGGGGGCCGGGATCGAGCAGTACTTC
NA	NA	15	TRBV4-3	TRBJ2-1	CASSQDGSSYNEQFF	TGCGCCAGCAGCCAAGACGGAAGCTCCTACAATGAGCAGTTCTTC
TRBD2	once	14	TRBV28	TRBJ2-3	CASRSGGSTDTQYF	TGTGCCAGCAGAAGCGGGGGTAGCACAGATACGCAGTATTTT
NA	NA	15	TRBV5-4	TRBJ1-2	CASSLAGGYNYGYTF	TGTGCCAGCAGCCTCGCGGGGGGATACAACTATGGCTACACCTTC